This note documents a single T cell receptor beta chain sequence. V was clipped by 4 bases and J by 2 bases, with 6 bases between them. The V gene's germline CDR1 is GTSNPN and CDR2 SVGIG (reference sequence). The CDR3 extends over 11 amino acids. The record originates from a study of control samples from healthy donors and cancer patients. Profiling relied on immunoSEQ multiplex PCR, and the TCRdb table lists in-frame clones only, not all of them. This repertoire shows 70,000 to 75,000 clones, about nine tenths found once; its top ten account for 15% to 20%. The chain has TRBV30 and TRBJ2-7; D gene unclear. The receptor was derived from a man aged 60 to 69 with lung cancer. Sequencing was carried out using PBMCs. The DNA for the CDR3 is TGTGCCTGGACACACACCTACGAGCAGTACTTC. Translation: CAWTHTYEQYF.